The next 29 T cell receptor beta chains were all read from a single sample in a study of T cells in Graves' hyperthyroidism and ophthalmopathy. The source material, RNA transcripts, was used to amplify TCR beta CDR3 regions. First-round RT-PCR of the TCR CDR3 relied on the HTBI primer set. Using its own MiXCR run on the multiplex PCR reads, TCRdb lists one record per CDR3 protein. The repertoire consists of hundreds of thousands of distinct CDR3 sequences, with about 19% occurring once and the leading ten covering 35% to 45%. Sequencing input: blood. These receptors originate from a man aged 45-65 years with Graves' ophthalmopathy.

This clonotype was seen ten or more times. This chain joins TRBV27 and TRBJ2-1, with D perhaps TRBD1 (5 bases). The CDR3 is 15 amino acids. CDR1 and CDR2 (germline): MNHEY, SMNVEV (reference sequence). V was trimmed by 5 bases and J by 6 bases, leaving 17 bases between them. CDR3 sequence (DNA): TGTGCCAGCAGTATAGACAGTCAAAGAGGCAATGAGCAGTTCTTC. Translated: CASSIDSQRGNEQFF.

About this clonotype itself: This may stem from a read error, because a much larger clone lies one nucleotide away. This chain connects TRBV20-1 to TRBJ2-7; D is possibly TRBD2 (5 bases). The germline gives CDR1 DFQATT, CDR2 SNEGSKA (reference sequence). The ends were cut back, 5 bases at V and 5 bases at J, with 16 bases in the middle. This CDR3 region has 13 residues. This CDR3 reads CSAELASSHEQYF. Written as DNA, the CDR3 is TGCAGTGCTGAATTAGCTAGCAGCCACGAGCAGTACTTC.

This clonotype was detected many times. J is TRBJ1-4 and V is TRBV7-9; D is unresolved. V lost 5 bases and J lost 8, with 9 bases in between. CDR1 and CDR2 from the germline V gene are SEHNR and FQNEAQ (reference sequence). This CDR3 region has 12 residues. CDR3 nucleotide sequence: TGTGCCAGCAGCAAGATCCAGGAAAAACTGTTTTTT. It yields the protein CASSKIQEKLFF.

This clonotype was seen repeatedly, ten times or more. The rearrangement joins TRBV18 to TRBJ2-3; D remains ambiguous. Trimming cost V 2 bases and J 3 bases, with 12 bases left between them. The CDR3 contains 15 residues. Looked up from germline, CDR1 is KGHSH and CDR2 is LQKENI. The DNA for the CDR3 is TGTGCCAGCTCACCAACATCCCTATCAACAGATACGCAGTATTTT. This translates into CASSPTSLSTDTQYF. Using reference TRBV18 and TRBJ2-3 for the parts outside the CDR3, the full variable domain is NAGVMQNPRHLVRRRGQEARLRCSPMKGHSHVYWYRQLPEEGLKFMVYLQKENIIDESGMPKERFSAEFPKEGPSILRIQQVVRGDSAAYFCASSPTSLSTDTQYFGPGTRLTVL.

This clonotype was detected many times. The chain recombines TRBV6-2 or TRBV6-3 with TRBJ2-1; D is unresolved. Trimming stripped 5 bases from V and 3 bases from J, with 11 bases between. CDR3 size: 14 residues. Per germline, CDR1 MNHEY and CDR2 SVGEGT. The CDR3 DNA follows: TGTGCCAGCAGTAAGAAGGAGAGCTACAATGAGCAGTTCTTC. It codes for CASSKKESYNEQFF.

This clonotype has ten or more counts. V is TRBV20-1 and J is TRBJ1-1; unclear D gene. The V gene's germline CDR1 is DFQATT and CDR2 SNEGSKA (reference sequence). Trimming took 5 bases from V and 1 from J, leaving 11 bases between them. The CDR3 length is 13 residues. The CDR3 region has the DNA TGCAGTGCTCTCAAAACTGAGAACACTGAAGCTTTCTTT. Translation: CSALKTENTEAFF.

This clonotype came up many times. The chain couples TRBV7-8 to TRBJ1-5, with D possibly TRBD1 on 5 matching bases. There are 15 residues in the CDR3. Germline lookup yields CDR1 SGHVS and CDR2 FQNEAQ. Trimming stripped 5 bases from V and 5 bases from J, with 16 bases between. The CDR3 sequence is CASSPQVGVDQPQHF. CDR3 DNA: TGTGCCAGCAGCCCACAAGTAGGGGTGGATCAGCCCCAGCATTTT.

This clonotype was picked up many times. The chain couples TRBV15 to TRBJ1-2; D unclear. The CDR3 sequence is 14 residues long. Per the germline V gene, CDR1 is LNHNV and CDR2 is YYDKDF (reference sequence). V was shortened by 1 base and J by 4 bases, with 10 bases between the two germline ends. The CDR3 spells CATSRGKDFYGYTF. CDR3 nucleotide sequence: TGTGCCACCAGCAGAGGAAAAGATTTCTATGGCTACACCTTC.

In DNA form, the CDR3 reads TGTGCCAGTAGTATGGGAAATCAGCCCCAGCATTTT. Its translation: CASSMGNQPQHF. The chain employs TRBV19 and TRBJ1-5, with D hard to call. The V gene's germline CDR1 is LNHDA and CDR2 SQIVND (reference sequence). V lost 3 bases, J lost 4 bases, and 4 bases lay in between. This CDR3 is 12 amino acids long.

This clonotype has more than one count but fewer than ten. A junction end diverges from the germline sequence, so it may reflect a read error. The chain is built from TRBV3-1 and TRBJ2-1; 10 nucleotides line up with TRBD2. CDR3 length: 15 residues. Germline V gene sequence: CDR1 LGHDT, CDR2 YNNKEL (reference sequence). The chain's CDR3 is CASSLLAGKGNGQFF. Written as DNA, the CDR3 is TGTGCCAGCAGCCTACTAGCGGGAAAGGGCAATGGGCAGTTCTTC.

There are a few counts of this clonotype. The chain couples TRBV6-8 to TRBJ2-1; D is tentatively TRBD1 or TRBD2 (5 bases each). The CDR3 is 15 residues long. With 0 bases removed from V and 7 bases from J, the gap between germline ends came to 13 bases. Germline values: CDR1 MNHGY, CDR2 SAAAGT. CDR3 nucleotide sequence: TGTGCCAGCAGTTACTCCCGGGGACGTAGAAATGAGCAGTTCTTC. Translation gives CASSYSRGRRNEQFF.

This chain joins TRBV3-1 and TRBJ1-2, with 11 bases lining up with TRBD1. V was pared by 4 bases and J by 4 bases, with 5 bases of the junction left unmatched. Germline CDR1 is LGHDT and CDR2 is YNNKEL (reference sequence). There are 15 residues in the CDR3. The CDR3 DNA follows: TGTGCCAGCAGCCCTGGGACAGGGGGAATCTATGGCTACACCTTC. Its translation: CASSPGTGGIYGYTF.

The chain employs TRBV24-1 and TRBJ1-1; maybe TRBD1 (6 bases). V was trimmed by 7 bases and J by 0 bases, leaving 17 bases between them. CDR3 length: 16 amino acids. CDR1 is KGHDR and CDR2 is SFDVKD in the germline V gene. The DNA for the CDR3 is TGTGCCACCAGAGTTGTAAAGGGGGGCGTGAACACTGAAGCTTTCTTT. Its protein is CATRVVKGGVNTEAFF.

In its sample, this clonotype was seen many times. In nucleotides, the CDR3 is TGTGCCAGCAGCGTCGACAGGTCTTTGAACACTGAAGCTTTCTTT. Protein: CASSVDRSLNTEAFF. The V call is TRBV7-9, the J call TRBJ1-1, with D possibly TRBD1 on 6 matching bases. This CDR3 is 15 amino acids long. Germline CDR1 SEHNR, CDR2 FQNEAQ (reference sequence). Deletions cut 5 bases from V and 0 bases from J, with 13 bases between. The variable domain in full, completed from reference TRBV7-9 and TRBJ1-1, reads DTGVSQNPRHKITKRGQNVTFRCDPISEHNRLYWYRQTLGQGPEFLTYFQNEAQLEKSRLLSDRFSAERPKGSFSTLEIQRTEQGDSAMYLCASSVDRSLNTEAFFGQGTRLTVV.

This clonotype was counted between two and nine times. The chain is built from TRBV24-1 and TRBJ2-1, with D perhaps matching TRBD1 (5 bases). This CDR3 has 16 amino acids. The V end lost 0 bases, the J end lost 6 bases, and 14 bases lay between the germline ends. Germline V gene lookup returns CDR1 KGHDR and CDR2 SFDVKD. The CDR3 region is CATSDLGALNPNEQFF. The DNA of the CDR3 is TGTGCCACCAGTGATTTGGGGGCGCTAAACCCCAATGAGCAGTTCTTC.

This clonotype was observed a handful of times. The chain has TRBV3-1 and TRBJ2-1, with TRBD2 matching over 10 bases. Trimming took 0 bases from V and 10 from J; bases not matched to a gene: 15. Germline V CDR1 and CDR2: LGHDT, YNNKEL (reference sequence). This CDR3 comprises 18 residues. In DNA, the CDR3 is TGTGCCAGCAGCCAAGAACTGCGGCTGCCTAGCGGGAGAGGAGAGCAGTTCTTC. It translates to CASSQELRLPSGRGEQFF.

The V and J genes are TRBV6-4 and TRBJ2-1, with 7 bases matching TRBD1. V shed 4 bases, J shed 4 bases, and the junction held 4 bases outside the gene matches. CDR3 length equals 14 residues. Germline CDR1 MRHNA, CDR2 SNTAGT. In nucleotides, the CDR3 is TGTGCCAGCAGTGTGGGGACAGAATACAATGAGCAGTTCTTC. The encoded protein is CASSVGTEYNEQFF.

This clonotype was counted many times. The chain couples TRBV5-6 to TRBJ2-7; 10 bases fit TRBD1. The CDR3 is 15 amino acids. Per the germline V gene, CDR1 is SGHDT and CDR2 is YYEEEE. V dropped 2 bases and J dropped 3; count of bases not matched to a gene: 5. The CDR3 DNA sequence: TGTGCCAGCAGCTTCAGGGGACAGGGGATCTACGAGCAGTACTTC. Translation gives CASSFRGQGIYEQYF.

This clonotype showed up many times. The J gene is TRBJ1-1, the V gene TRBV20-1; 8 bases map to TRBD1. CDR3 length: 13 amino acids. Germline lookup yields CDR1 DFQATT and CDR2 SNEGSKA (reference sequence). With V trimmed by 5 bases and J by 4 bases, 6 bases remained unmatched. CDR3 DNA sequence: TGCAGTGCTGAGAGACAGGGGAGCACTGAAGCTTTCTTT. Its protein is CSAERQGSTEAFF.

This chain connects TRBV29-1 to TRBJ2-1; TRBD2 matches 11 bases. CDR1 and CDR2 from the germline V gene are SQVTM and ANQGSEA. V lost 4 bases, J lost 8 bases, and 10 bases stayed unmatched. This CDR3 region has 15 residues. CDR3 sequence (DNA): TGCAGCGTTGCCCGAACTAGCGGGAGAATTGATGAGCAGTTCTTC. It specifies CSVARTSGRIDEQFF.

The chain is built from TRBV14 and TRBJ2-7, with 7 bases matching TRBD2. CDR3 length: 12 amino acids. Germline CDR1 is SGHDN and CDR2 is FVKESK. The junction had 4 bases not matched to a gene; V was cut back by 10 bases and J by 1 base. CDR3 sequence: CAIWGGSYEQYF. The CDR3 DNA sequence: TGTGCCATCTGGGGGGGGTCCTACGAGCAGTACTTC.

The rearrangement joins TRBV28 to TRBJ2-7; D is perhaps TRBD2 (5 bases). The CDR3 is 11 residues long. The V end was cut by 3 bases, the J end by 9 bases, with 9 bases between. Germline loops: CDR1 MDHEN, CDR2 SYDVKM. The CDR3 is CASSFNAGQYF. CDR3 DNA: TGTGCCAGCAGTTTCAATGCGGGGCAGTACTTC.

A single count supports this clonotype. This chain links TRBV11-2 with TRBJ2-7; 9 nucleotides match TRBD1. Germline trimming cut 7 bases from V and 2 bases from J; bases unmatched to any gene: 3. CDR1 and CDR2 (germline): SGHAT, FQNNGV. CDR3 size: 13 residues. The chain's CDR3 is CASTRQGAYEQYF. The CDR3 DNA reads TGTGCCAGCACCAGACAGGGGGCCTACGAGCAGTACTTC.

This clonotype was counted between two and nine times. Just one base apart from a much larger clone, this may be a read error. The rearrangement joins TRBV2 to TRBJ2-1; no firm D call. The CDR3 is made up of 14 amino acids. The germline V gene encodes CDR1 SNHLY and CDR2 FYNNEI. CDR3 protein: CASKRSPSYNELFF. The CDR3 region has the DNA TGTGCCAGCAAAAGATCCCCATCCTACAATGAGCTGTTCTTC.

This clonotype was observed many times. The V gene is TRBV7-8, the J gene TRBJ1-1, with TRBD1 matching over 7 bases. Germline CDR1 and CDR2: SGHVS and FQNEAQ. The CDR3 covers 15 residues. The J segment lost 1 base and the V segment lost 5 bases, leaving 7 bases of the junction unmatched. The CDR3 protein is CASSPGGPGNTEAFF. CDR3 DNA: TGTGCCAGCAGCCCAGGGGGGCCAGGGAACACTGAAGCTTTCTTT.

A word on this clonotype: Possible read error: a much larger clone is one base away. The genes are TRBV6-1 and TRBJ1-4, with D possibly matching TRBD1 (5 bases). Germline V gene lookup returns CDR1 MNHNS and CDR2 SASEGT. With 1 base removed from V and 8 bases from J, the gap between germline ends came to 14 bases. The CDR3 runs 15 residues. CDR3 nucleotides: TGTGCCAGCAGTGAAGAGGCCCGGACAAGAGAAAAACTGTTTTTT. Translating gives CASSEEARTREKLFF.

V usage is TRBV2 and J usage is TRBJ2-7; D is uncertain. V was clipped by 2 bases and J by 2 bases, with 13 bases between them. This CDR3 contains 15 residues. Looked up from germline, CDR1 is SNHLY and CDR2 is FYNNEI. CDR3 residues: CASSEIVMPTYEQYF. CDR3 in DNA: TGTGCCAGCAGTGAAATAGTGATGCCCACCTACGAGCAGTACTTC.

The chain uses TRBV6-2 or TRBV6-3 and TRBJ1-6; TRBD1 is a possible D gene (5 bases). This CDR3 comprises 16 residues. V lost 6 bases and J lost 7, with 19 bases in between. Germline CDR1 and CDR2: MNHEY and SVGEGT. The CDR3 reads CASRSPSSGANSPLHF. The CDR3 bases are TGTGCCAGCAGGTCACCCTCTAGCGGGGCCAATTCACCCCTCCACTTT.

This clonotype was picked up a small number of times. The CDR3 DNA follows: TGCAGCGTTGAAGCCGTACAGGGGAGTCGTGGCTACACCTTC. Residues: CSVEAVQGSRGYTF. The rearrangement links TRBV29-1 to TRBJ1-2, with TRBD1 matching over 7 bases. Germline lookup yields CDR1 SQVTM and CDR2 ANQGSEA. With V trimmed by 1 base and J by 7 bases, 9 bases remained unmatched. The CDR3 extends over 14 amino acids.